This paragraph reports one TCR beta chain. Trimming removed 1 base at V and 2 bases at J, with 8 bases between. CDR1 is SGHTA and CDR2 is FQGTGA in the germline V gene. This CDR3 has 14 amino acids. Time point reported: patch test 3, about 24 weeks after DPC sensitization. The treatment is: therapeutic diphenylcyclopropenone sensitization with weekly scalp DPC. These data belong to a study of human T cells and chemical hapten exposure. TCRdb used MiXCR to reprocess the RACE reads, holding one entry per CDR3 protein. The sample includes 150,000 to 200,000 distinct CDR3 sequences, roughly 26% seen only once; the top ten take approximately 2.3%.

The sample consisted of whole blood, taken in connection with sensitization to the hapten diphenylcyclopropenone (DPC). V is TRBV7-3 and J is TRBJ2-5; D may be TRBD1 or TRBD2 (5 bases each). The clonotype originates from a woman aged 18-29 years with alopecia areata. Some clones in this sample may be carry-over from other donors' samples. The DNA for the CDR3 is TGTGCCAGCAGCTTAAGGGGGAATCAAGAGACCCAGTACTTC. It yields the protein CASSLRGNQETQYF.